Listed below are T cell receptor beta chains from one sample, sequenced in a study of T cells in Graves' hyperthyroidism and ophthalmopathy. TCRdb fed the multiplex PCR reads into MiXCR, producing one record per CDR3 protein. The data contain hundreds of thousands of distinct CDR3 sequences, roughly a third of them seen just once; the ten biggest clones take up 30% to 40%. The sequenced sample was blood. The receptors originated from a woman aged 35 to 49 with Graves' hyperthyroidism. CDR3s include the opening cysteine and the closing phenylalanine or tryptophan. D genes are given only for firm matches. Size values are once, few and many counts, or a class for expanded clones, and some rows have none.

d_call j_call clone_size v_call cdr3_nt cdr3_aa
- TRBJ1-1 - TRBV6-2/TRBV6-3 TGTGCCAGCGGAGGGGCAGGGAGGCTTGGCACTGAAGCTTTCTTT CASGGAGRLGTEAFF
- TRBJ2-7 - TRBV7-8 TGTGCCAGCAGCCACCCGGGGAACGAGCAGTACTTC CASSHPGNEQYF
- TRBJ2-7 - TRBV19 TGTGCCAGTAGTATCCAGCAGGGACGGCCCTACGAGCAGTACTTC CASSIQQGRPYEQYF
TRBD1 TRBJ1-5 - TRBV6-5 TGTGCCAGCAGTTACTCCTCACAGGGGAATCAGCCCCAGCATTTT CASSYSSQGNQPQHF
TRBD2 TRBJ2-7 - TRBV20-1 TGCAGTGCTAGAGATTATCTCCGCGGGAGCTCCTACGAGCAGTACTTC CSARDYLRGSSYEQYF
TRBD2 TRBJ2-5 few TRBV7-2 TGTGCCAGCAGCGGGGCCAAGACTAGCTGGAGGGAGACCCAGTACTTC CASSGAKTSWRETQYF
- TRBJ2-5 - TRBV20-1 TGCAGTGCTAGAGATAAAAGACGGAGTGTACAAGAGGCCCAGTACTTC CSARDKRRSVQEAQYF
TRBD2 TRBJ2-2 few TRBV7-2 TGTGCCAGCAGGACACTAGCGGGAACTTTAAACGCGAACACCGGGGAGCTGTTTTTT CASRTLAGTLNANTGELFF
- TRBJ2-7 - TRBV25-1 TGTGCCAGCAGTTTATTTTCGCCCTACGAGCAGTACTTC CASSLFSPYEQYF
- TRBJ2-5 many TRBV7-9 TGTGCCAGCAGCCGGGTTTTGGAGACCCAGTACTTC CASSRVLETQYF
- TRBJ1-1 - TRBV20-1 TGCAGTGCCCGGGAGGGGGACGGGAACACTGAAGCTTTCTTT CSAREGDGNTEAFF
- TRBJ2-5 - TRBV29-1 TGCAGCTTAGTAACTAACAAGAGATTTGAGGCCCAGTACTTC CSLVTNKRFEAQYF
TRBD2 TRBJ2-5 - TRBV5-1 TGCGCCAGCAGCGAAGGGCGGGGGGGCCCAGAGACCCAGTACTTC CASSEGRGGPETQYF
TRBD2 TRBJ2-7 - TRBV11-2 TGTGCCAGCAGTTACGGCGGTAGCGGGGTTTACGAGCAGTACTTC CASSYGGSGVYEQYF
- TRBJ2-1 - TRBV7-2 TGTGCCAGCAGCTCCGTTCCCACCAATGAGCAGTTCTTC CASSSVPTNEQFF
TRBD1 TRBJ1-1 many TRBV29-1 TGCAGCGTTGGTGACGGGACAGGGAACACTGAAGCTTTCTTT CSVGDGTGNTEAFF
TRBD2 TRBJ2-7 - TRBV29-1 TGCAGCGCCCCGACTAGCGGAGCCCCAAGGGAGGAGCAGTACTTC CSAPTSGAPREEQYF
TRBD1 TRBJ1-1 - TRBV10-3 TGTGCCATCAGTGAACCCCGGGGAGGACAGGGCATGAACACTGAAGCTTTCTTT CAISEPRGGQGMNTEAFF
- TRBJ1-1 - TRBV29-1 TGCAGCTTCTCGGGGCCCATGAACACTGAAGCTTTCTTT CSFSGPMNTEAFF
- TRBJ1-2 - TRBV12-3/TRBV12-4 TGTGCCAGCAGTTTCCAGGGGTTTGAAGATGGCTACACCTTC CASSFQGFEDGYTF
- TRBJ1-4 few TRBV6-5 TGTGCCAGCAGTGGGGAGGCAACTAATGAAAAACTGTTTTTT CASSGEATNEKLFF
- TRBJ1-1 many TRBV7-3 TGTGCCAGCAGCCCACATGCGGACCCACGGAACACTGAAGCTTTCTTT CASSPHADPRNTEAFF
- TRBJ1-2 few TRBV9 TGTGCCAGCAGCCATGCTACCCATTTGGAAGATGGCTACACCTTC CASSHATHLEDGYTF
TRBD2 TRBJ2-1 - TRBV11-2 TGTGCCAGCAGACCCGGGACTAGCGTCTACAATGAGCAGTTCTTC CASRPGTSVYNEQFF
TRBD1 TRBJ2-7 - TRBV12-3/TRBV12-4 TGTGCCAGCAGTACACACCGGGACAGGGTCGTCGAGCAGTACTTC CASSTHRDRVVEQYF
- TRBJ1-5 - TRBV28 TGTGCCAGCAGTTTTGCGGCAAATCAGCCCCAGCATTTT CASSFAANQPQHF
- TRBJ1-2 few TRBV2 TGTGCCAGCAGTCCGAGGGGGTGGGGTAACTATGGCTACACCTTC CASSPRGWGNYGYTF
- TRBJ2-7 many TRBV7-2 TGTGCCAGCAGCTTAGGGGCTAGCCTAACGTCCTACGAGCAGTACTTC CASSLGASLTSYEQYF
- TRBJ1-4 - TRBV5-1 TGCGCCAGCAGCCTCAATACAGAGAGGGCTAATGAAAAACTGTTTTTT CASSLNTERANEKLFF
TRBD1 TRBJ1-1 - TRBV28 TGTGCCAGCAGCTCCGGGACAGGGGCGAACACTGAAGCTTTCTTT CASSSGTGANTEAFF
- TRBJ1-2 many TRBV12-3/TRBV12-4 TGTGCCAGCAGTCAGACAGAGAACTATGGCTACACCTTC CASSQTENYGYTF
- TRBJ1-1 many TRBV7-9 TGTGCCAGCAGCTCCTCTAGTGGCACTGAAGCTTTCTTT CASSSSSGTEAFF
- TRBJ2-7 - TRBV29-1 TGCAGCGTTGGGGGCCGCCTATCCTACGAGCAGTACTTC CSVGGRLSYEQYF
- TRBJ1-3 many TRBV24-1 TGTGCCACCCCTGACGGATTTTCTGGAAACACCATATATTTT CATPDGFSGNTIYF
- TRBJ1-5 - TRBV27 TGTGCCAGCAGTTCCCGGGGGCGCGATCAGCCCCAGCATTTT CASSSRGRDQPQHF
- TRBJ2-7 - TRBV6-5 TGTGCCAGCAGTTATGCCACCAGTTCGCCCTACGAGCAGTACTTC CASSYATSSPYEQYF
- TRBJ2-2 - TRBV10-3 TGTGCCAGCAGTTCCCAGCAGAACACCGGGGAGCTGTTTTTT CASSSQQNTGELFF
TRBD2 TRBJ2-7 many TRBV6-5 TGTGCCAGCAGTTACAGCGGGGTGAGCTTGGAGCAGTACTTC CASSYSGVSLEQYF
- TRBJ1-5 - TRBV19 TGTGCCAGTAGGCACCCGAGGGCAGGCAATCAGCCCCAGCATTTT CASRHPRAGNQPQHF
TRBD1 TRBJ1-4 - TRBV20-1 TGCAGTGCTAGTGACGGGACAGGACCTGAAAAACTGTTTTTT CSASDGTGPEKLFF
- TRBJ1-3 - TRBV6-6 TGTGCCGGCAGCCTAGATCGACCAGGAAACACCATATATTTT CAGSLDRPGNTIYF
- TRBJ2-7 - TRBV7-2 TGTGCCAGCAGCGGGGGGGAGCAGTACTTC CASSGGEQYF
- TRBJ1-1 many TRBV29-1 TGCAGCGTTGAAGCCCAGAACACTGAAGCTTTCTTT CSVEAQNTEAFF
- TRBJ2-5 few TRBV20-1 TGCAGTGCTAGAGAGGTGGCCCCCCCCCGGACGGGAGACCAAGAGACCCAGTACTTC CSAREVAPPRTGDQETQYF
TRBD1 TRBJ1-1 - TRBV7-9 TGTGCCAGCAGCTTAGGTGCCGGGACAGGGAACACTGAAGCTTTCTTT CASSLGAGTGNTEAFF
TRBD2 TRBJ2-1 - TRBV7-9 TGTGCCAGCAGCCCGGGACTAGCGGGAGGTCATGAGCAGTTCTTC CASSPGLAGGHEQFF
- TRBJ1-4 few TRBV19 TGTGCCAGTAGTTTTCAGAAGGCTAATGAAAAACTGTTTTTT CASSFQKANEKLFF
- TRBJ1-1 few TRBV29-1 TGCAGCTCGGGGCTCGGGCCCCTCACTGAAGCTTTCTTT CSSGLGPLTEAFF
- TRBJ1-2 many TRBV29-1 TGCAGCGTCGGGGTATTGAGCTACACCTTC CSVGVLSYTF
- TRBJ2-7 - TRBV20-1 TGCAGTGCTAGAACTACCGGGACACCCTCCTACGAGCAGTACTTC CSARTTGTPSYEQYF
TRBD1 TRBJ1-3 few TRBV7-9 TGTGCCAGCAGCGACGGGACAGGGAGAAACACCATATATTTT CASSDGTGRNTIYF
- TRBJ2-7 - TRBV6-5 TGTGCCAGCAGTGAACCAGGTTTTAGGATAGAGTACGAGCAGTACTTC CASSEPGFRIEYEQYF
- TRBJ1-2 few TRBV7-9 TGTGCCAGCAGCCGCCCGGGCACCTTCTATGGCTACACCTTC CASSRPGTFYGYTF
- TRBJ1-1 - TRBV7-9 TGTGCCAGCAGCTTAGGGGGTAGCTTTAGTGGAGCTTTCTTT CASSLGGSFSGAFF
TRBD1 TRBJ1-1 many TRBV10-2 TGCGCCAGCACCCCGGGACAGCCAACGATGAACACTGAAGCTTTCTTT CASTPGQPTMNTEAFF
- TRBJ2-2 once TRBV7-9 TGTGCCAGCAGCCTTCAGGGGTGGACCGGGGAGCTGGTTTTT CASSLQGWTGELVF
- TRBJ1-5 many TRBV20-1 TGCAGTGCTAGAGAGCCAGGGGTTCTTCAGCCCCAGCATTTT CSAREPGVLQPQHF
TRBD1 TRBJ1-1 many TRBV19 TGTGCCAGTAGTATTTCGGACAGGATGACTTTCTTT CASSISDRMTFF
- TRBJ2-2 many TRBV5-8 TGTGCCAGCACCCTGGTTACGCCGCGGAGCTTCGGGGAGCTGTTTTTT CASTLVTPRSFGELFF